The sequence of this T cell receptor (beta chain) was determined in a study of cytomegalovirus exposure and HLA in healthy donors. The repertoire was sequenced with immunoSEQ multiplex PCR; TCRdb's copy has only in-frame clones and lacks some. Here the sample spans about 360,000 clones, just over 85% being singletons. This clone has just a few counts. Its target is not known. Broader study findings: Cytomegalovirus association was assigned to about 150 TCR beta chains.

The CDR3 is made up of 12 amino acids. Trimming removed 7 bases from V and 4 bases from J, with 11 bases in between. Per the germline V gene, CDR1 is SNHLY and CDR2 is FYNNEI. The rearrangement links TRBV2 to TRBJ2-7; TRBD2 might be the D (6 bases). The sequenced sample consisted of PBMCs. This sequence was found in a young woman in good health and CMV-seronegative. CDR3 in DNA: TGTGCCAGCAACCTAGCGCCGTACGAGCAGTACTTC. This sequence encodes CASNLAPYEQYF.